Each of the 3 T cell receptor beta chains below was sequenced from the same sample in a study of blood T cell repertoires in COVID-19. Sequencing used immunoSEQ multiplex PCR; TCRdb keeps in-frame clones, though not all of them. The repertoire holds roughly 190,000 clones, with around 87% as singletons. Sequenced material: PBMCs or T cells enriched from blood (not recorded which). The receptors derive from a woman in her thirties who had recovered from COVID-19.

This chain uses TRBV7-9 with TRBJ2-1; tentatively, D is TRBD1 (5 bases). The CDR3 runs to 14 residues. Germline lookup yields CDR1 SEHNR and CDR2 FQNEAQ (reference sequence). Trimming removed 2 bases at V and 6 bases at J, with 11 bases between. The CDR3 loop is CASSLKGSLNEQFF. CDR3 nucleotides: TGTGCCAGCAGCTTAAAGGGGTCCCTCAATGAGCAGTTCTTC.

Written as DNA, the CDR3 is TGTGCCAGCAGTCTGGACAGGCCTGAAGCTTTCTTT. Protein: CASSLDRPEAFF. The chain uses TRBV7-2 and TRBJ1-1; 7 bases match TRBD1. The CDR3 runs 12 residues. Germline V gene lookup returns CDR1 SGHTA and CDR2 FQGNSA. V lost 6 bases, J lost 6 bases, and 4 bases stayed unmatched.

The V call is TRBV14, the J call TRBJ2-7; D may be TRBD2 (5 bases). V lost 0 bases, J lost 3 bases, and 9 bases lay in between. Looked up from germline, CDR1 is SGHDN and CDR2 is FVKESK. The CDR3 is 14 amino acids. CDR3 sequence: CASSQEIGSYEQYF. The CDR3, as DNA: TGTGCCAGCAGCCAAGAGATAGGGAGCTACGAGCAGTACTTC.